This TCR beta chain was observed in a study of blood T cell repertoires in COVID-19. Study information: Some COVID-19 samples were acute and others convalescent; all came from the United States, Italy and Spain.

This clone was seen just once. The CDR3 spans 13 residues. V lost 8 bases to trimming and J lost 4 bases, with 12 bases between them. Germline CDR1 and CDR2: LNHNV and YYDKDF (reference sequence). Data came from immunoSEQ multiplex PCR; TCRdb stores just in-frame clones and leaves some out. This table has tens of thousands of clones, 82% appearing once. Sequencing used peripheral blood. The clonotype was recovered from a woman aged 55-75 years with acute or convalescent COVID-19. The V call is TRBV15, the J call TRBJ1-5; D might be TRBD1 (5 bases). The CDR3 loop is CATRAGVNQPQHF. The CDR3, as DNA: TGTGCCACCCGCGCGGGGGTAAATCAGCCCCAGCATTTT.